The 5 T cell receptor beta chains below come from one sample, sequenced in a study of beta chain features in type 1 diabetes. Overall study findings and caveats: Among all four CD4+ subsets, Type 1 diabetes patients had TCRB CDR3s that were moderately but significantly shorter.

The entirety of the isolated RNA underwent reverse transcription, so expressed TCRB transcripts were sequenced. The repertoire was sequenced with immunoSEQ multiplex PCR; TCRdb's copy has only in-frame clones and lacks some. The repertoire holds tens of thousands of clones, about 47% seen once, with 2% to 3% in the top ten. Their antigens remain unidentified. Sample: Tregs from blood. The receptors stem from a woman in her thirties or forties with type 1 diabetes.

CDR3 sequence reads: CSVAGLPGGNEQFF. As DNA, the CDR3 is TGCAGCGTTGCGGGACTCCCGGGAGGCAATGAGCAGTTCTTC. The chain carries TRBV29-1 and TRBJ2-1; 7 bases match TRBD2. The CDR3 loop spans 14 amino acids. The germline gives CDR1 SQVTM, CDR2 ANQGSEA. Trimming cost V 4 bases and J 6 bases; bases outside gene matches: 9.

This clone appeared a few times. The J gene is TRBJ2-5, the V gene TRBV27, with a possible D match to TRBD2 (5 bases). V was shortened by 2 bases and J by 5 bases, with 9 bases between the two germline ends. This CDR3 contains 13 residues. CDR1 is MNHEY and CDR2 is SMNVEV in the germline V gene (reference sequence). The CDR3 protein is CASSLLPGETQYF. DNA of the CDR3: TGTGCCAGCAGTTTACTCCCGGGGGAGACCCAGTACTTC.

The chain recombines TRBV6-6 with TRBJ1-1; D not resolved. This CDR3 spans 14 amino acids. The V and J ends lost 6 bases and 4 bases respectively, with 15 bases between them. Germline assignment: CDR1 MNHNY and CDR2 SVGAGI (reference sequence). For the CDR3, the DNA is TGTGCCAGCAGCCACCGGGTACCCGGCACTGAAGCTTTCTTT. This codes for CASSHRVPGTEAFF.

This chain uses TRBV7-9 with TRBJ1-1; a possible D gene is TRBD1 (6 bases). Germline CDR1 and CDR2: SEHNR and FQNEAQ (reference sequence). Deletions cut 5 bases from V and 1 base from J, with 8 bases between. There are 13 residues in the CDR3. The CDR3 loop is CASSQTGNTEAFF. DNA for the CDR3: TGTGCCAGCAGCCAGACAGGGAACACTGAAGCTTTCTTT.

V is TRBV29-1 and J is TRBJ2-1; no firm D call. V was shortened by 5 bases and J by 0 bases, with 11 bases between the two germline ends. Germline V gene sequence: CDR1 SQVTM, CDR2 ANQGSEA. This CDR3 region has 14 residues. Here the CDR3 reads CSVKRRSSYNEQFF. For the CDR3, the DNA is TGCAGCGTTAAGCGTAGGAGCTCCTACAATGAGCAGTTCTTC.